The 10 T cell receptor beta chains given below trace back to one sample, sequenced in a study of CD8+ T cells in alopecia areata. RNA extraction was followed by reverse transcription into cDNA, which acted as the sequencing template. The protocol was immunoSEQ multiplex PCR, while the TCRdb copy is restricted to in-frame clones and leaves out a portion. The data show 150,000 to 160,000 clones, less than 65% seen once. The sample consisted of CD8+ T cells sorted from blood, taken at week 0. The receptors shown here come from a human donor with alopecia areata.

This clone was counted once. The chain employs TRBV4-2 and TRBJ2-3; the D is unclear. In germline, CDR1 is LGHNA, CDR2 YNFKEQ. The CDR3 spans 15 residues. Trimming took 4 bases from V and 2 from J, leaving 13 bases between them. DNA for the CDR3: TGTGCCAGCAGCCCCTGGTTTGGGTCCACAGATACGCAGTATTTT. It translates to CASSPWFGSTDTQYF.

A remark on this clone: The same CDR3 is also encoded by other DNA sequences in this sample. CDR3 in DNA: TGTGCCAGCAGTGGACCTAACACTGAAGCTTTCTTT. Protein product: CASSGPNTEAFF. The V gene is TRBV25-1, the J gene TRBJ1-1; D not certain. V was clipped by 4 bases and J by 2 bases, with 5 bases between them. Germline CDR1 and CDR2: MGHDK and SYGVNS. The CDR3 extends over 12 amino acids.

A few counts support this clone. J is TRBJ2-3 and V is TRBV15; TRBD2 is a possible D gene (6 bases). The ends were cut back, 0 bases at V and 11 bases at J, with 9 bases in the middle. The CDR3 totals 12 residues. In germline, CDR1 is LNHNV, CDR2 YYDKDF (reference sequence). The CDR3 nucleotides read TGTGCCACCAGCAGAGAAGGGACTCTGCAGTATTTT. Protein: CATSREGTLQYF.

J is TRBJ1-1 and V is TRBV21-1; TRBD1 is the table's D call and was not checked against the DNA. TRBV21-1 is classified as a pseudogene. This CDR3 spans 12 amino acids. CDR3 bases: TGTGCCAGCAGCAAACGTCAGGGTGAAGCTTTCTTT. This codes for CASSKRQGEAFF.

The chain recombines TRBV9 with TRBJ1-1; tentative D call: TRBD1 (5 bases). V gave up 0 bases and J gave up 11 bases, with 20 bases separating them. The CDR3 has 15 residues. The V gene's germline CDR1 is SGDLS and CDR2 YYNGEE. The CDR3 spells CASSVAPGTADGAFF. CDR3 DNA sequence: TGTGCCAGCAGCGTAGCTCCGGGGACGGCGGACGGGGCTTTCTTT.

The CDR3 spells CSVVMAQGGHTEAFF. For the CDR3, the DNA is TGCAGCGTTGTTATGGCACAGGGCGGGCACACTGAAGCTTTCTTT. The chain combines TRBV29-1 with TRBJ1-1, with D possibly TRBD1 on 6 matching bases. V lost 4 bases, J lost 3 bases, and 18 bases lay in between. CDR3 length equals 15 residues. Per the germline V gene, CDR1 is SQVTM and CDR2 is ANQGSEA.

CDR3 loop: CASSVEGYGNTIYF. The CDR3 nucleotides are TGTGCCAGCAGCGTAGAGGGCTACGGAAACACCATATATTTT. The J gene is TRBJ1-3, the V gene TRBV9; unclear D gene. Trimming removed 0 bases from V and 4 bases from J, with 8 bases in between. Germline CDR1 is SGDLS and CDR2 is YYNGEE. The CDR3 contains 14 residues.

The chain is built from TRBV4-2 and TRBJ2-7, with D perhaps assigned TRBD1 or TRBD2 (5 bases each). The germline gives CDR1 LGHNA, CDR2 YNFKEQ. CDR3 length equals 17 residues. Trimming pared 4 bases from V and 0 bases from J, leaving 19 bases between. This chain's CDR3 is CASSPSGTGPRSYEQYF. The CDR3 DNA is TGTGCCAGCAGCCCCTCGGGGACGGGGCCCCGCTCCTACGAGCAGTACTTC.

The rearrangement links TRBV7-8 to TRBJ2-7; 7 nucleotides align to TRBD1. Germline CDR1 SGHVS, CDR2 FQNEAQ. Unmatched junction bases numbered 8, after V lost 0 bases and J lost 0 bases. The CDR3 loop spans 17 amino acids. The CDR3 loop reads CASSLAAGTESSYEQYF. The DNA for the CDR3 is TGTGCCAGCAGCTTAGCCGCCGGGACAGAGAGCTCCTACGAGCAGTACTTC.

The CDR3 DNA reads as TGCGCCAGCAGCTCGCTGGGCCTAGGCGACGAGCAGTACTTC. This gives the protein CASSSLGLGDEQYF. V and J are TRBV4-3 and TRBJ2-7; no clear D. Trimming took 5 bases from V and 5 from J, leaving 16 bases between them. In germline, CDR1 is LGHNA, CDR2 YSLEER. CDR3 length: 14 residues.